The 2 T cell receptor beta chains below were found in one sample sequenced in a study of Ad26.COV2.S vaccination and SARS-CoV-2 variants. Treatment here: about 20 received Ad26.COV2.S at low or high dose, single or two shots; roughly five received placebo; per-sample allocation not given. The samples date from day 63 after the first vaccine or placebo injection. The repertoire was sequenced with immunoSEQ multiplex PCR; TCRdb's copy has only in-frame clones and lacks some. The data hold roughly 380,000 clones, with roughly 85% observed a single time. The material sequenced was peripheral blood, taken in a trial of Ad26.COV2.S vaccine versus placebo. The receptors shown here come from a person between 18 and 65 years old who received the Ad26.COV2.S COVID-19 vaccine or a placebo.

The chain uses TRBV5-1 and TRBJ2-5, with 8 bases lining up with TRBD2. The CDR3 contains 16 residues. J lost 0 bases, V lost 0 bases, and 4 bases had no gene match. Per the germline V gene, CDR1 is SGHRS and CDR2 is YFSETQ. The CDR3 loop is CASSLDRGGYQETQYF. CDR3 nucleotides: TGCGCCAGCAGCTTGGATCGGGGGGGATACCAAGAGACCCAGTACTTC.

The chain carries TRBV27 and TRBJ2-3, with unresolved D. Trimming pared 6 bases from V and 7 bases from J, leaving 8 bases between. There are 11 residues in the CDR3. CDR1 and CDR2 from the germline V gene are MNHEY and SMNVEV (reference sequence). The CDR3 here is CASRHLNTQYF. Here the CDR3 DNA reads TGTGCCAGCAGACATTTAAATACGCAGTATTTT.